The rows below give T cell receptor beta chains drawn from one sample of a study of T cells in Graves' hyperthyroidism and ophthalmopathy. MiXCR was run by TCRdb on the multiplex PCR reads, yielding one entry per CDR3 protein. The sample yields 750,000 to 950,000 distinct CDR3 sequences, around 38% seen once. Sample: blood. The origin of the receptors is a man aged 18 to 30 with Graves' hyperthyroidism. The CDR3 runs from the conserved cysteine through the conserved F or W. Fields, in order: J gene, V gene, D gene, CDR3 protein. The D gene is left open where the match is weak.

TRBJ2-7 | TRBV12-3/TRBV12-4 | TRBD2 | CASSETSGYYYEQYF
TRBJ1-2 | TRBV5-1 | NA | CASSPRQGAIGGYTF
TRBJ1-4 | TRBV2 | TRBD1 | CASSEGVSGGKSEKLFF
TRBJ1-1 | TRBV7-9 | NA | CASSLDLVGGTEAFF
TRBJ1-1 | TRBV6-6 | NA | CASSYNGIMNTEAFF
TRBJ2-7 | TRBV10-3 | TRBD2 | CASSDPPGLAGSYEQYF
TRBJ1-2 | TRBV7-9 | NA | CASSSDKNYGYTF
TRBJ2-7 | TRBV9 | TRBD1 | CASTSLQGDEQYF
TRBJ2-7 | TRBV7-8 | NA | CASSLVFGPPYEQYF
TRBJ2-2 | TRBV7-2 | TRBD1 | CASSPYPRQGAAGELFF
TRBJ1-1 | TRBV11-2 | TRBD1 | CASSLIGGRGTEAFF
TRBJ1-1 | TRBV24-1 | NA | CATSDLGREAFF
TRBJ2-7 | TRBV7-9 | NA | CASSSGPYYEQYF
TRBJ2-7 | TRBV29-1 | NA | CSAEAEFYEQYF
TRBJ2-2 | TRBV10-3 | NA | CAISESSGTGELFF
TRBJ2-7 | TRBV6-6 | NA | CASSYSYKGMNYEQYF
TRBJ1-2 | TRBV20-1 | NA | CSATSRGGYGYTF
TRBJ2-5 | TRBV5-1 | NA | CASSLVLSSETQYF
TRBJ2-7 | TRBV7-2 | NA | CASSPIQGSYEQYF
TRBJ1-3 | TRBV29-1 | NA | CSVEEGRMNTIYF
TRBJ2-2 | TRBV19 | NA | CASSIQMNTGELFF
TRBJ1-4 | TRBV7-6 | NA | CASSPGTVMKNCFF
TRBJ1-3 | TRBV12-3/TRBV12-4 | NA | CASSPSTVSGNTIYF
TRBJ1-1 | TRBV19 | NA | CASTVRRGGGNTEAFF
TRBJ1-1 | TRBV7-9 | TRBD1 | CASSLVRGGVTEAFF
TRBJ2-7 | TRBV5-4 | TRBD1 | CASSLAGTDYHEQYF
TRBJ2-7 | TRBV20-1 | NA | CSAPPLRGSSYEQYF
TRBJ2-2 | TRBV6-5 | NA | CASTLRGELFF
TRBJ2-2 | TRBV9 | NA | CASSVAPLDYLGELFF
TRBJ2-7 | TRBV29-1 | TRBD2 | CSGLAGAYEQYF
TRBJ1-4 | TRBV20-1 | TRBD1 | CSAGRDRGRGKLFF